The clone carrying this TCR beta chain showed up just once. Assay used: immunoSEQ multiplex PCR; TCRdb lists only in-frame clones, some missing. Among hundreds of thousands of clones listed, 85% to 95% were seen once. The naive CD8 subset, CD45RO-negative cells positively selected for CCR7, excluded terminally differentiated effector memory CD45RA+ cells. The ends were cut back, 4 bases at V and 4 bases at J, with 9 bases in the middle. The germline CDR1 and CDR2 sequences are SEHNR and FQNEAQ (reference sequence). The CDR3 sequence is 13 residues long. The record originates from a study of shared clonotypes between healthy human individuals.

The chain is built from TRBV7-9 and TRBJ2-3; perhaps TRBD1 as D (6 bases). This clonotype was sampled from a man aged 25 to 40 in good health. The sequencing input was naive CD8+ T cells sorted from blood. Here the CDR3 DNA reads TGTGCCAGCAGCTGGGACATGGCAGATACGCAGTATTTT. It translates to CASSWDMADTQYF.